The TCR beta chain under discussion was sequenced for a study of blood T cell repertoires in COVID-19. Study-wide background: Both acute and convalescent COVID-19 samples were obtained from the United States, Italy and Spain. The cDNA or gDNA used as material had been derived from T cells, B-cell-depleted T cells, or PBMCs.

Study processing details: Estimation of nucleated cell counts relied on the amplification of reference gene primers. The repertoire was sequenced with immunoSEQ multiplex PCR; TCRdb's copy has only in-frame clones and lacks some. The V and J calls and clone size come from that table; D and trimming were worked out from the DNA. This sample has about 190,000 clones, with around nine tenths found just once. Sample: peripheral blood. The clonotype originates from a woman in her forties who had recovered from COVID-19.

CDR3 sequence: CASSSQGNGANVLTF. Written as DNA, the CDR3 is TGTGCCAGCAGCTCCCAGGGTAATGGGGCCAACGTCCTGACTTTC. The chain carries TRBV11-2 and TRBJ2-6; the D gene is possibly TRBD1 (5 bases). V was trimmed by 4 bases and J by 3 bases, leaving 10 bases between them. This CDR3 has 15 residues. Germline CDR1 SGHAT, CDR2 FQNNGV.